These 9 T cell receptor beta chains came from one sample sequenced in a study of shared clonotypes between healthy human individuals. Profiled with immunoSEQ multiplex PCR; TCRdb holds only in-frame clones, not every one. The sample yields 2 million to 2.5 million clones, roughly 92% seen once. The sequenced sample was naive CD4+ T cells from PBMCs. The subset here: CD45RA+ positively selected. The origin of the receptors is a man younger than 35 in good health. Some clones in this sample may be carry-over from other donors' samples.

Worth noting for this clone: Other nucleotide sequences in the sample specify the same CDR3. The CDR3 nucleotides read TGTGCCAGCAGCTTAGGGGGGAACACTGAAGCTTTCTTT. Protein product: CASSLGGNTEAFF. The chain joins TRBV11-2 to TRBJ1-1; D unresolved. The CDR3 totals 13 residues. The ends were cut back, 1 base at V and 1 base at J, with 4 bases in the middle. Germline V gives CDR1 SGHAT, CDR2 FQNNGV.

This chain connects TRBV7-8 to TRBJ2-1, with D unresolved. CDR1 is SGHVS and CDR2 is FQNEAQ in the germline V gene. This CDR3 spans 16 amino acids. With 0 bases removed from V and 0 bases from J, the gap between germline ends came to 9 bases. CDR3 DNA sequence: TGTGCCAGCAGCTTAGCCCACAGCTACTCCTACAATGAGCAGTTCTTC. It yields the protein CASSLAHSYSYNEQFF.

This clone was detected only a few times. The chain is built from TRBV5-1 and TRBJ2-3; 7 bases align to TRBD1. The germline V gene encodes CDR1 SGHRS and CDR2 YFSETQ. The length of the CDR3 is 15 residues. V shed 1 base, J shed 0 bases, and the junction held 2 bases outside the gene matches. The CDR3 bases are TGCGCCAGCAGCTTGACAGGGGACAGCACAGATACGCAGTATTTT. The encoded protein is CASSLTGDSTDTQYF.

The V and J genes are TRBV9 and TRBJ2-5; unclear D gene. V lost 0 bases and J lost 5, with 14 bases in between. The CDR3 contains 15 residues. Germline V lookup: CDR1 SGDLS, CDR2 YYNGEE. The CDR3, as DNA: TGTGCCAGCAGCGTAGGGCCTACCTCCCAGGAGACCCAGTACTTC. Its translation is CASSVGPTSQETQYF.

The genes are TRBV28 and TRBJ1-3, with D hard to call. The CDR3 covers 16 residues. In germline, CDR1 is MDHEN, CDR2 SYDVKM. V gave up 7 bases and J gave up 0 bases, with 16 bases separating them. The CDR3 here is CASTPAPQFSGNTIYF. CDR3 coding DNA: TGTGCCAGCACCCCAGCCCCCCAGTTCTCTGGAAACACCATATATTTT.

CDR3 nucleotides: TGTGCCAGCAGCTTAGGGGGCTGGCGGAGCCAAACCAAAAACATTCAGTACTTC. Encoded protein: CASSLGGWRSQTKNIQYF. This chain links TRBV7-2 with TRBJ2-4, with D perhaps matching TRBD1 (5 bases). Trimming shortened V by 1 base and J by 2 bases, and 18 bases separated the two germline ends. CDR1 SGHTA and CDR2 FQGNSA come from the germline V gene. This CDR3 has 18 residues.

Remarks on this clone: One end of the junction varies from germline; a read error may be responsible. The genes are TRBV11-2 and TRBJ1-2; D ambiguous. This CDR3 spans 15 amino acids. Germline CDR1 SGHAT, CDR2 FQNNGV. The CDR3 protein is CASSLEGGPWNGYTF. DNA of the CDR3: TGTGCCAGCAGCCTAGAGGGAGGGCCATGGAATGGCTACACCTTC.

The chain links TRBV25-1 to TRBJ1-1; TRBD1 aligns across 7 bases. The CDR3 runs to 15 residues. Germline CDR1 reads MGHDK; CDR2 reads SYGVNS. V shed 3 bases and J 7 bases; nucleotides not matched to a gene: 11. The CDR3 loop is CASSDTGTVGDEAFF. Here the CDR3 DNA reads TGTGCCAGCAGTGATACGGGGACAGTCGGGGATGAAGCTTTCTTT.

In nucleotides, the CDR3 is TGTGCCAGGGGGCGGGCAAACAATGAGCAGTTCTTC. Translation gives CARGRANNEQFF. The chain employs TRBV6-1 and TRBJ2-1; possibly TRBD1 or TRBD2 for D (5 bases each). V gave up 9 bases and J gave up 5 bases, with 11 bases separating them. The CDR3 is 12 amino acids. CDR1 and CDR2 from the germline V gene are MNHNS and SASEGT.